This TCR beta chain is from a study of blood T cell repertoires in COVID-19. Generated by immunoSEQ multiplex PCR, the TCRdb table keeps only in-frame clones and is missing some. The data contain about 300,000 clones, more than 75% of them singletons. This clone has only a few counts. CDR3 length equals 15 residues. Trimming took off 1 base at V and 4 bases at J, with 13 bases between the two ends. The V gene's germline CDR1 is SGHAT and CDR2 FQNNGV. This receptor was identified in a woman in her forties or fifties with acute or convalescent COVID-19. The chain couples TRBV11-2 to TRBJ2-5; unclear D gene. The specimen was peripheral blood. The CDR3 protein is CASSLAFAVSETQYF. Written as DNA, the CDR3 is TGTGCCAGCAGCTTAGCTTTTGCAGTGTCAGAGACCCAGTACTTC.